This T cell receptor (beta chain) was documented in a study of shared clonotypes between healthy human individuals. Study background: There were three CD4 naive, three CD4 memory, two CD8 naive and one CD8 memory plates per donor.

Positively selected for CCR7, the CD45RO-negative cells used as naive CD8 cells excluded terminally differentiated effector memory CD45RA+ cells. With regard to this clone: Antigen: not known.

Study-level points and caveats: Donors were few, which limited the genetic and exposure-history diversity represented. Naive CD4 clonotype sharing across several donors was about 5%.

This CDR3 has 14 residues. The V gene lost 7 bases and the J gene lost 5 bases, with 17 bases spanning the gap. Germline CDR1 MDHEN, CDR2 SYDVKM. Each cell subset's genomic DNA was divided evenly among several immunoSEQ plates. Sequencing was performed with immunoSEQ multiplex PCR; in TCRdb, only in-frame clones are kept and a portion is missing. There are about 2.1 million clones in the sample; under 95% occur only once, and over 1.5% lies in the top ten. Input material: naive CD8+ T cells from PBMCs. The clonotype was recovered from a man younger than 30 in good health. Some clones in this sample may be carry-over from other donors' samples. This rearrangement joins TRBV28 to TRBJ2-5, with TRBD1 as a possible D gene (5 bases). CDR3 in DNA: TGTGCCAGCACCACCACAGGCACCGTCGAGACCCAGTACTTC. Translating gives CASTTTGTVETQYF.